Below are 23 T cell receptor beta chains sequenced from a single sample in a study of Graves' ophthalmopathy and Graves' hyperthyroidism. Using RNA transcripts, the TCR beta CDR3 regions were amplified. Second-round multiplex PCR followed a first-round RT-PCR using HTBI primers. TCRdb used MiXCR to reprocess the multiplex PCR reads, holding one entry per CDR3 protein. The sample has 210,000 or so distinct CDR3 sequences; over 25% are singletons. Material: peripheral blood. The receptors derive from a man in his forties or fifties with Graves' ophthalmopathy.

The rearrangement joins TRBV6-1 to TRBJ1-2; TRBD1 might be the D (5 bases). CDR3 length equals 14 residues. V was trimmed by 2 bases and J by 7 bases, leaving 14 bases between them. CDR1 is MNHNS and CDR2 is SASEGT in the germline V gene. CDR3 in amino acids: CASSERMGGIGYTF. As DNA, the CDR3 is TGTGCCAGCAGTGAAAGAATGGGGGGTATTGGCTACACCTTC.

CDR3 amino acids: CASSIAGTLSPYGYTF. In DNA form, the CDR3 reads TGTGCCAGTAGTATAGCCGGGACCCTTAGCCCCTATGGCTACACCTTC. The J gene is TRBJ1-2, the V gene TRBV19; tentatively, D is TRBD1 (5 bases). Between the trimmed V and J ends, which lost 1 base and 4 bases, there was a span of 16 bases. This CDR3 is 16 amino acids long. CDR1 is LNHDA, CDR2 SQIVND, per germline (reference sequence). The whole variable domain, filled in from reference TRBV19 and TRBJ1-2, reads DGGITQSPKYLFRKEGQNVTLSCEQNLNHDAMYWYRQDPGQGLRLIYYSQIVNDFQKGDIAEGYSVSREKKESFPLTVTSAQKNPTAFYLCASSIAGTLSPYGYTFGSGTRLTVV.

This clonotype was detected ten times or more. V usage is TRBV28 and J usage is TRBJ2-4; D is tentatively TRBD1 or TRBD2 (5 bases each). Per the germline V gene, CDR1 is MDHEN and CDR2 is SYDVKM. V lost 3 bases and J lost 4, with 10 bases in between. CDR3 length: 14 amino acids. CDR3 DNA: TGTGCCAGCAGTTTCCGGGACGGAAAAAACATTCAGTACTTC. Translating gives CASSFRDGKNIQYF. Combining the CDR3 with reference TRBV28 and TRBJ2-4 gives the whole variable domain DVKVTQSSRYLVKRTGEKVFLECVQDMDHENMFWYRQDPGLGLRLIYFSYDVKMKEKGDIPEGYSVSREKKERFSLILESASTNQTSMYLCASSFRDGKNIQYFGAGTRLSVL.

This clonotype was seen repeatedly, ten times or more. The junction shows a germline mismatch at one end, possibly a read error. J is TRBJ2-7 and V is TRBV12-3 or TRBV12-4; 7 bases align to TRBD2. The CDR3 spans 15 residues. The CDR3 coding sequence is TGTGCCAGCAGTCCCGAGGGAGGGAACTCCCACGAGCAGTACTTC. Translating it yields CASSPEGGNSHEQYF.

This clonotype was recorded once. The rearrangement uses TRBV5-1 and TRBJ2-7, with D possibly matching TRBD2 (5 bases). There are 13 residues in the CDR3. The V end lost 2 bases, the J end lost 3 bases, and 9 bases lay between the germline ends. The germline gives CDR1 SGHRS, CDR2 YFSETQ. CDR3 in amino acids: CASSFSGDYEQYF. The CDR3 DNA follows: TGCGCCAGCAGCTTTTCCGGGGACTACGAGCAGTACTTC.

The table lists this clonotype with many counts. The gene calls are TRBV7-3 and TRBJ1-5; D remains ambiguous. V was clipped by 9 bases and J by 0 bases, with 9 bases between them. Per germline, CDR1 SGHTA and CDR2 FQGTGA. The CDR3 runs to 13 residues. The CDR3 DNA reads as TGTGCCAGGGGCCAGTATAGCAATCAGCCCCAGCATTTT. Amino acids: CARGQYSNQPQHF.

The V gene is TRBV6-2 or TRBV6-3, the J gene TRBJ2-7; the match to TRBD1 covers 8 bases. Germline V gene lookup returns CDR1 MNHEY and CDR2 SVGEGT. V gave up 6 bases and J gave up 3 bases; unmatched junction bases: 16. The CDR3 spans 17 residues. CDR3 sequence: CASRPRNLDRGNYEQYF. CDR3 sequence (DNA): TGTGCCAGCAGACCCAGGAATCTCGACAGGGGAAACTACGAGCAGTACTTC.

This clonotype was observed at least ten times. This chain links TRBV30 with TRBJ2-2; tentative D call: TRBD1 (5 bases). Trimming removed 3 bases from V and 5 bases from J, with 10 bases in between. The CDR3 extends over 13 amino acids. Germline lookup yields CDR1 GTSNPN and CDR2 SVGIG (reference sequence). CDR3 in amino acids: CAWRDTTTGELFF. The CDR3 nucleotides read TGTGCCTGGAGGGACACTACGACCGGGGAGCTGTTTTTT.

This clonotype was seen at least ten times. This chain joins TRBV7-2 and TRBJ2-7; 7 nucleotides match TRBD2. The CDR3 is 15 amino acids. Trimming took 1 base from V and 3 from J; bases not matched to a gene: 6. CDR1 and CDR2 (germline): SGHTA, FQGNSA. In nucleotides, the CDR3 is TGTGCCAGCAGCTTAGTGGGGGAGGGCCGCTACGAGCAGTACTTC. Residues: CASSLVGEGRYEQYF. The variable domain in full, completed from reference TRBV7-2 and TRBJ2-7, reads GAGVSQSPSNKVTEKGKDVELRCDPISGHTALYWYRQSLGQGLEFLIYFQGNSAPDKSGLPSDRFSAERTGGSVSTLTIQRTQQEDSAVYLCASSLVGEGRYEQYFGPGTRLTVT.

V and J are TRBV6-5 and TRBJ2-5; 7 positions match TRBD2. Trimming cost V 0 bases and J 5 bases; bases outside gene matches: 6. This CDR3 is built from 15 residues. Germline V lookup: CDR1 MNHEY, CDR2 SVGAGI. The CDR3 DNA reads as TGTGCCAGCAGTTACTCGACTAGCTTTGGGGAGACCCAGTACTTC. It yields the protein CASSYSTSFGETQYF.

This clonotype was picked up many times. The rearrangement links TRBV27 to TRBJ1-2; D is possibly TRBD1 (6 bases). Germline V CDR1 and CDR2: MNHEY, SMNVEV (reference sequence). The CDR3 is 13 residues long. Trimming stripped 6 bases from V and 7 bases from J, with 15 bases between. The DNA of the CDR3 is TGTGCCAGCAGCCAAACAGGGCTCTGTGGCTACACCTTC. Translating gives CASSQTGLCGYTF.

The sample holds many counts of this clonotype. The chain couples TRBV27 to TRBJ2-7, with TRBD2 as a possible D gene (6 bases). The V gene lost 0 bases and the J gene lost 2 bases, with 11 bases spanning the gap. Per the germline V gene, CDR1 is MNHEY and CDR2 is SMNVEV (reference sequence). There are 15 residues in the CDR3. CDR3 nucleotides: TGTGCCAGCAGTTTATCGGGACTCAATCCCTACGAGCAGTACTTC. Residues: CASSLSGLNPYEQYF.

There are many counts of this clonotype. CDR3 sequence reads: CSASNRDGDYGYTF. For the CDR3, the DNA is TGCAGTGCTTCAAACAGGGATGGGGACTATGGCTACACCTTC. The chain combines TRBV20-1 with TRBJ1-2; the D gene is possibly TRBD1 (6 bases). Per the germline V gene, CDR1 is DFQATT and CDR2 is SNEGSKA (reference sequence). The CDR3 extends over 14 amino acids. V was pared by 5 bases and J by 3 bases, with 16 bases between.

The chain carries TRBV6-1 and TRBJ2-5, with 9 bases lining up with TRBD1. The trim removed 6 bases at V and 5 bases at J, leaving 10 bases unmatched. The germline V gene has CDR1 MNHNS and CDR2 SASEGT. There are 15 residues in the CDR3. CDR3 DNA: TGTGCCAGCAGAATTCAACAGGGGGCATGGGAGACCCAGTACTTC. Its protein product is CASRIQQGAWETQYF.

This clonotype was found many times. CDR3 sequence: CASSYMRDYGYTF. The CDR3 coding sequence is TGTGCCAGCAGTTACATGAGGGACTATGGCTACACCTTC. The rearrangement links TRBV6-2 or TRBV6-3 to TRBJ1-2; no reliable D call. The CDR3 loop spans 13 amino acids. Germline CDR1 is MNHEY and CDR2 is SVGEGT. Trimming removed 2 bases from V and 3 bases from J, with 7 bases in between.

This clonotype was detected many times. The chain combines TRBV2 with TRBJ2-2, with D possibly called TRBD1 or TRBD2 (5 bases each). Germline lookup yields CDR1 SNHLY and CDR2 FYNNEI. The V end lost 5 bases, the J end lost 3 bases, and 10 bases lay between the germline ends. The CDR3 runs to 14 residues. The CDR3 loop reads CASSTGTDTGELFF. The CDR3 DNA reads TGTGCCAGCAGTACCGGGACCGACACCGGGGAGCTGTTTTTT.

This clonotype was seen repeatedly, ten times or more. This rearrangement joins TRBV4-1 to TRBJ2-4; D is unresolved. The CDR3 loop spans 16 amino acids. Germline CDR1 MGHRA, CDR2 YSYEKL. V was clipped by 1 base and J by 0 bases, with 10 bases between them. As DNA, the CDR3 is TGCGCCAGCAGCCAAGTTCAATCTCTAGCCAAAAACATTCAGTACTTC. Its translation: CASSQVQSLAKNIQYF.

This clonotype was seen repeatedly, ten times or more. The rearrangement uses TRBV18 and TRBJ2-7; TRBD2 might be the D (5 bases). CDR1 and CDR2 from the germline V gene are KGHSH and LQKENI. V dropped 0 bases and J dropped 2 bases, with 8 bases sitting between them. The CDR3 runs to 14 residues. CDR3 coding DNA: TGTGCCAGCTCACCACCTGGACTCCCCTACGAGCAGTACTTC. Its translation is CASSPPGLPYEQYF.

This clonotype appeared many times. This chain uses TRBV20-1 with TRBJ2-4; perhaps TRBD2 as D (6 bases). Per germline, CDR1 DFQATT and CDR2 SNEGSKA (reference sequence). The CDR3 has 15 amino acids. The V and J ends lost 5 bases and 0 bases respectively, with 14 bases between them. The CDR3 coding sequence is TGCAGTGCTGAGGCGTACGGGGGAGCCAAAAACATTCAGTACTTC. Encoded protein: CSAEAYGGAKNIQYF.

The CDR3 DNA reads TGTGCCAGCAGTCCAATAGCGGGAGTCACCGGGGAGCTGTTTTTT. As protein: CASSPIAGVTGELFF. V is TRBV12-3 or TRBV12-4 and J is TRBJ2-2; 9 bases map to TRBD2. This CDR3 has 15 amino acids. The V gene end was trimmed by 5 bases and the J gene end by 4 bases; junction bases not matched to a gene: 5.

This clonotype was found many times. The chain combines TRBV15 with TRBJ2-2; 7 bases agree with TRBD1. J gave up 4 bases and V 9 bases, and 11 bases lay outside the gene matches. This CDR3 contains 15 residues. Germline V gives CDR1 LNHNV, CDR2 YYDKDF (reference sequence). The CDR3 loop reads CATSEGALTTGELFF. The CDR3 DNA is TGTGCCACGTCAGAGGGGGCGCTGACCACCGGGGAGCTGTTTTTT.

The chain links TRBV20-1 to TRBJ1-5, with a possible D match to TRBD1 (6 bases). CDR1 and CDR2 (germline): DFQATT, SNEGSKA (reference sequence). The CDR3 spans 12 residues. The V end lost 8 bases, the J end lost 5 bases, and 13 bases lay between the germline ends. The CDR3 nucleotides are TGCAGTATAGGACAGCCATATCAGCCCCAGCATTTT. It yields the protein CSIGQPYQPQHF.

This clonotype occurred many times. This chain links TRBV11-1 with TRBJ2-2, with D perhaps matching TRBD1 (5 bases). The CDR3 is 15 residues long. V was shortened by 1 base and J by 8 bases, with 14 bases between the two germline ends. CDR1 is SGHAT, CDR2 FQDESV, per germline (reference sequence). In DNA form, the CDR3 reads TGTGCCAGCAGCTTAGGACGAACTACAGGAGGGGAGCTGTTTTTT. It is translated as CASSLGRTTGGELFF.